These T cell receptor beta chains were read from a single sample in a study of T cells in Graves' hyperthyroidism and ophthalmopathy. Using its own MiXCR run on the multiplex PCR reads, TCRdb lists one record per CDR3 protein. This table holds a few hundred thousand distinct CDR3 sequences, more than 12% found once. Source material: blood. The receptors stem from a woman aged 25 to 39 with Graves' ophthalmopathy. The CDR3 runs from the conserved cysteine through the conserved F or W. Clone size, where shown, is once, few, many, or a class for clones that have expanded.

>TRBJ2-7|many|TRBV27
CASRDRAWSGYEQYF
>TRBJ2-7|few|TRBV4-1
CASSPETANYEQYF
>TRBJ2-3|many|TRBV27
CASSRGQDTQYF
>TRBJ2-2|many|TRBV13
CASSLRDRGRTGELFF
>TRBJ2-1|many|TRBV7-9
CASPGRTGGYNEQFF
>TRBJ1-5|many|TRBV6-1
CASTPRTGTNQPQHF
>TRBJ1-5|many|TRBV28
CASRGGGSNQPQHF
>TRBJ2-5|many|TRBV20-1
CSVGQGVSETQYF
>TRBJ1-5|many|TRBV28
CASSHGFRIRLPQHF
>TRBJ1-2|few|TRBV4-1
CASSQEPALDRVGYTF
>TRBJ2-1|many|TRBV3-1
CASSQGGNEQFF
>TRBJ2-1|few|TRBV7-9
CASSQRAGTSYNEQFF
>TRBJ2-2|NA|TRBV6-5
CASSYSGTGATGELFF
>TRBJ1-1|many|TRBV5-8
CASSFRRPEAFF
>TRBJ2-5|many|TRBV6-1
CASSLSGPAQETQYF
>TRBJ2-3|many|TRBV6-1
CASREGGQRDTQYF
>TRBJ2-4|many|TRBV20-1
CSAGGEAGGPENIQYF
>TRBJ2-5|many|TRBV12-3/TRBV12-4
CASQSLTQETQYF
>TRBJ2-6|NA|TRBV6-2/TRBV6-3
CATDRTSGANVLTF
>TRBJ1-5|many|TRBV20-1
CSARRGGGRVSNQPQHF
>TRBJ1-2|many|TRBV7-6
CASSPQPRTATNYGYTF
>TRBJ1-2|NA|TRBV11-2
CASSLIGPGDIYGYTF
>TRBJ2-5|many|TRBV5-8
CASRKRGGGETQYF
>TRBJ2-6|many|TRBV28
CASSFLPSGANVLTF
>TRBJ2-7|NA|TRBV10-3
CAISESGEGEQYF
>TRBJ2-7|many|TRBV20-1
CSAGHTYSYEQYF